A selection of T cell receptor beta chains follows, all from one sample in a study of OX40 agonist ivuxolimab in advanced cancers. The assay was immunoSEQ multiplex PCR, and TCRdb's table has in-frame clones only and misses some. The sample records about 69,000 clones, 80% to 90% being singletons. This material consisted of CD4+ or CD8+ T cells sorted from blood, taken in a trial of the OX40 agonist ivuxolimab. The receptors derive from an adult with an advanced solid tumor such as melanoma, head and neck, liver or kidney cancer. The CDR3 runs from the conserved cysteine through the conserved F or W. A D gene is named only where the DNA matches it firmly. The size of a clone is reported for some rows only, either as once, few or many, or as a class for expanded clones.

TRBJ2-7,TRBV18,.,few,CASSPSDEQYF,TGTGCCAGCTCACCGTCTGACGAGCAGTACTTC
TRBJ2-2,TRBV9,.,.,CASSVEQGGTGELFF,TGTGCCAGCAGCGTTGAACAGGGTGGCACCGGGGAGCTGTTTTTT
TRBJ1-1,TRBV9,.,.,CASSVDGGLNTEAFF,TGTGCCAGCAGCGTAGATGGGGGCCTCAACACTGAAGCTTTCTTT
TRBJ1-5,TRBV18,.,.,CASGRGFNQPQHF,TGTGCCAGCGGTAGGGGGTTTAATCAGCCCCAGCATTTT
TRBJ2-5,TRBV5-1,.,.,CASTKGSVETQYF,TGCGCCAGCACAAAAGGGTCGGTGGAGACCCAGTACTTC
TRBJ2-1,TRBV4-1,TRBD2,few,CASSHPTGLAGGPYNEQFF,TGCGCCAGCAGCCACCCCACGGGACTAGCGGGAGGGCCCTACAATGAGCAGTTCTTC
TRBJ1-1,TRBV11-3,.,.,CASSSGRLNTEAFF,TGTGCCAGCAGCTCCGGACGGTTGAACACTGAAGCTTTCTTT
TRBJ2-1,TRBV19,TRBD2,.,CASSPRSSGSYNEQFF,TGTGCCAGTAGTCCACGCTCTAGCGGGTCCTACAATGAGCAGTTCTTC
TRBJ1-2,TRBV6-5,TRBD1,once,CASSSRDRVAYGYTF,TGTGCCAGCAGTTCACGGGACAGAGTGGCCTATGGCTACACCTTC
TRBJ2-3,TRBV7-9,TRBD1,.,CASSHRDRGITDTQYF,TGTGCCAGCAGCCATCGGGACAGGGGGATCACAGATACGCAGTATTTT
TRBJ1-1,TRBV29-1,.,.,CSVGAGWGMNTEAFF,TGCAGCGTTGGGGCGGGCTGGGGGATGAACACTGAAGCTTTCTTT
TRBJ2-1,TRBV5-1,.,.,CASSDPGFNEQFF,TGCGCCAGCAGCGACCCGGGTTTCAATGAGCAGTTCTTC
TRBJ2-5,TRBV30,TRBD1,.,CAWGLKGAGTQYF,TGTGCCTGGGGGCTCAAGGGGGCAGGGACCCAGTACTTC
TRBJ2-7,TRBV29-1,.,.,CSVEADTYEQYF,TGCAGCGTTGAGGCTGATACCTACGAGCAGTACTTC
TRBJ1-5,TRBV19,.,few,CASSITGTQPQHF,TGTGCCAGTAGTATTACAGGGACCCAGCCCCAGCATTTT
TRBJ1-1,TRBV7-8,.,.,CASSPLGPGNTEAFF,TGTGCCAGCAGCCCCCTAGGTCCAGGGAACACTGAAGCTTTCTTT
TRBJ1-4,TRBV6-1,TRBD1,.,CASSGRGQPNEKLFF,TGTGCCAGCAGTGGACGGGGACAGCCTAATGAAAAACTGTTTTTT
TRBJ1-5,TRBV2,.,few,CASSREAGSDQPQHF,TGTGCCAGCAGCCGCGAGGCAGGGTCCGATCAGCCCCAGCATTTT
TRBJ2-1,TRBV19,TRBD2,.,CASSNPRTSGRGSSYNEQFF,TGTGCCAGTAGTAACCCCCGGACTAGCGGGAGGGGGAGCTCCTACAATGAGCAGTTCTTC
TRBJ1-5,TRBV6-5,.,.,CASTRGGFSNQPQHF,TGTGCCAGCACCCGAGGCGGTTTTAGCAATCAGCCCCAGCATTTT
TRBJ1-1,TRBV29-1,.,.,CSVEMTANTEAFF,TGCAGCGTTGAAATGACGGCCAACACTGAAGCTTTCTTT
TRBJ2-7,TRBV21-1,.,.,CASCTSGAFYEQYF,TGTGCCAGCTGCACTAGCGGGGCCTTCTACGAGCAGTACTTC
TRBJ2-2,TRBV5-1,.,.,CASSPPRARGGGELFF,TGCGCCAGCAGTCCCCCCAGGGCGAGAGGGGGCGGGGAGCTGTTTTTT
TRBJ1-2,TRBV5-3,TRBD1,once,CASSFGQGAYGYTF,TGTGCCAGCAGCTTCGGACAGGGGGCTTATGGCTACACCTTC
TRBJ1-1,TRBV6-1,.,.,CASSDQGPDTEAFF,TGTGCCAGCAGTGATCAGGGCCCGGACACTGAAGCTTTCTTT